The T cell receptor beta chain under discussion was sequenced for a study of CD8 T cells in ankylosing spondylitis. Study findings and constraints: What seemed typical of ankylosing spondylitis blood was a TCR beta motif built from 8 or 9 highly homologous variants. It was reported that disease-linked clones were significantly enriched in matched ankylosing spondylitis synovial fluid.

Trimming cost V 3 bases and J 10 bases, with 5 bases left between them. Germline lookup yields CDR1 DFQATT and CDR2 SNEGSKA (reference sequence). The CDR3 loop spans 9 amino acids. Comments on this clonotype: Its antigen remains unidentified.

Quantitative 5'-RACE with molecular barcodes was used to make the TCR beta libraries. From the 5' RACE reads, TCRdb called clonotypes with MiXCR, one entry per CDR3 protein. The sample yields about 360,000 distinct CDR3 sequences, roughly 20% seen once. J is TRBJ2-3 and V is TRBV20-1; no firm D call. Specimen: blood, either unsorted or a sorted T cell fraction (not recorded which). This TCR derives from a male donor with ankylosing spondylitis or in good health (not recorded which). The CDR3 protein is CSARWAQYF. The DNA of the CDR3 is TGCAGTGCTAGGTGGGCGCAGTATTTT.